A single T cell receptor (beta chain) is shown here with its context. Its matching antigen is unknown. The sample belongs to a study of T cell responses to AZD1222 COVID-19 vaccine. Broader study findings: Repertoire sampling happened only post peak T cell response.

Sequenced by immunoSEQ multiplex PCR; TCRdb stores in-frame clones only, minus some. The sample yields roughly 120,000 clones, about 86% seen once. The V gene lost 2 bases and the J gene lost 4 bases, with 17 bases spanning the gap. The CDR3 runs to 16 residues. Germline CDR1 MNHEY, CDR2 SVGAGI. The sequencing here drew on peripheral blood, taken on day 0 of AZD1222 vaccination. This clonotype originated in an adult in good health. The gene calls are TRBV6-5 and TRBJ1-1; D ambiguous. The CDR3 loop is CASSYAIKPGGTEAFF. DNA of the CDR3: TGTGCCAGCAGTTACGCAATAAAGCCGGGTGGCACTGAAGCTTTCTTT.